This is a list of T cell receptor beta chains from one sample in a study of CD8+CD57+ T cells in acquired aplastic anemia. TCRdb itself ran the reads through MiXCR, one entry per CDR3 protein. This sample has about 110,000 distinct CDR3 sequences, with around 49% found just once. The source material was sorted CD4+, CD8+, or CD8+CD57+ T cells (not recorded which) from PBMCs. The source of these receptors is a human donor in good health, serving as a control. The CDR3 runs from the conserved cysteine through the conserved F or W.

J: TRBJ1-4; V: TRBV15; CDR3: CATSRDPRGGGEKLFF
J: TRBJ1-5; V: TRBV12-3/TRBV12-4; CDR3: CAGTYSSQPQHF
J: TRBJ2-1; V: TRBV12-3/TRBV12-4; CDR3: CASSGVTEQFF
J: TRBJ2-7; V: TRBV19; CDR3: CASSLIAGTGATYEQYF
J: TRBJ2-7; V: TRBV7-3; CDR3: CASSQTRTYEQYF
J: TRBJ2-7; V: TRBV19; CDR3: CATKSRSTYEQYF
J: TRBJ2-1; V: TRBV10-2; CDR3: CASRSSSYNEQFF
J: TRBJ1-1; V: TRBV15; CDR3: CATSREPVNTEAFF
J: TRBJ2-3; V: TRBV6-2/TRBV6-3; CDR3: CASGDEAGGLTDTQYF
J: TRBJ2-5; V: TRBV9; CDR3: CASSPKGGETQYF
J: TRBJ2-2; V: TRBV7-6; CDR3: CASTPLGLEDTGELFF
J: TRBJ2-7; V: TRBV9; CDR3: CASSSGPGHTYEQYF
J: TRBJ2-5; V: TRBV2; CDR3: CASSYPNKLETQYF
J: TRBJ1-2; V: TRBV19; CDR3: CASSMGTGGHTF
J: TRBJ1-1; V: TRBV30; CDR3: CAWSAWAGTEAFF
J: TRBJ2-1; V: TRBV27; CDR3: CASSFFGGNEQFF
J: TRBJ2-1; V: TRBV19; CDR3: CATKRGFGVLGQFF
J: TRBJ1-4; V: TRBV5-1; CDR3: CASSLDGRPNEKLFF
J: TRBJ2-5; V: TRBV19; CDR3: CASSISGTQYF
J: TRBJ2-6; V: TRBV12-3/TRBV12-4; CDR3: CASREDGFSGANVLTF
J: TRBJ2-3; V: TRBV10-3; CDR3: CAISGGAGMTDTQYF
J: TRBJ2-3; V: TRBV29-1; CDR3: CSVSRGGSDTQYF
J: TRBJ1-2; V: TRBV11-1; CDR3: CASSSSPGGARRAGYTF
J: TRBJ2-5; V: TRBV6-5; CDR3: CASSYSDEDPTQYF
J: TRBJ2-7; V: TRBV25-1; CDR3: CASSSSRGEQYF
J: TRBJ2-7; V: TRBV7-2; CDR3: CASRPGSSYEQYF
J: TRBJ1-2; V: TRBV30; CDR3: CAGGPPGGGYTF